The rows below give T cell receptor beta chains drawn from one sample of a study of blood T cells in healthy people across ages. MiXCR, run by TCRdb on the 5' RACE reads, gives a single entry per CDR3 protein. The sample records approximately 830,000 distinct CDR3 sequences, 60% to 80% being singletons. The sequencing input was blood. These receptors all come from a man aged 25-45 years in good health. Both conserved end residues are part of each CDR3. The order of the fields is clone size, D gene, V gene, J gene, CDR3 DNA, CDR3 protein. A D gene is named only where the DNA matches it firmly. Part of the rows lack a size; the others show once, few, many or a class for expanded clones.

>once|NA|TRBV7-2|TRBJ2-6
TGTGCCAGCAGCTTTCGGCAGAGGGTGGCTGGGGCCAACGTCCTGACTTTC
CASSFRQRVAGANVLTF
>NA|NA|TRBV7-2|TRBJ1-4
TGTGCCAGCAGCCCCGGACCAGACCGGAATGAAAAACTGTTTTTT
CASSPGPDRNEKLFF
>once|TRBD2|TRBV20-1|TRBJ2-7
TGCAGTGCTAGCCGCGGGGGCGAGCAGTACTTC
CSASRGGEQYF
>NA|NA|TRBV29-1|TRBJ2-7
TGCAGCGTTGATTTAGGACCGGAGGGAATCTACGAGCAGTACTTC
CSVDLGPEGIYEQYF
>NA|TRBD1|TRBV6-5|TRBJ2-7
TGTGCCAGCAGTCGGGACAGGGCCGACTACGAGCAGTACTTC
CASSRDRADYEQYF
>NA|NA|TRBV6-5|TRBJ2-5
TGTGCCAGCAGTCCCCTCGGAGGAGGGGAAAGGGAGACCCAGTACTTC
CASSPLGGGERETQYF
>few|NA|TRBV11-2|TRBJ2-7
TGTGCCAGCAGCGGCGCTGGGGGTCTCGAGCAGTACTTC
CASSGAGGLEQYF
>NA|NA|TRBV9|TRBJ2-7
TGTGCCAGCAGCGTAGGCGTGGGGAGGTCCTACGAGCAGTACTTC
CASSVGVGRSYEQYF
>NA|TRBD1|TRBV20-1|TRBJ2-7
TGCAGTGCGGACAGGGGTTCCTACGAGCAGTACTTC
CSADRGSYEQYF
>once|NA|TRBV6-5|TRBJ2-7
TGTGCCAGCAGTTACGACAACTACGAGCAGTACTTC
CASSYDNYEQYF
>NA|NA|TRBV4-3|TRBJ1-1
TGCGCCAGCAGCCTTGGACGGGTAAAGACTGAAGCTTTCTTT
CASSLGRVKTEAFF
>NA|NA|TRBV12-3/TRBV12-4|TRBJ2-7
TGTGCCAGCAGTTTCGGAGGGGTACACGAGCAGTACTTC
CASSFGGVHEQYF
>NA|NA|TRBV10-3|TRBJ2-7
TGTGCCATCAGTGACAGGGACTACGAGCAGTACTTC
CAISDRDYEQYF
>once|NA|TRBV7-2|TRBJ1-2
TGTGCCAGCAGCTTAGGCAGGGCAAGCTATGGCTACACCTTC
CASSLGRASYGYTF
>few|NA|TRBV27|TRBJ2-3
TGTGCCAGCACTCATACGCAGTATTTT
CASTHTQYF
>NA|NA|TRBV29-1|TRBJ2-5
TGCAGCGTTGGACCGGGGGCCCAGTACTTC
CSVGPGAQYF
>NA|NA|TRBV5-1|TRBJ2-5
TGCGCCAGCAGCTCAGCGACTCTGAGGCAAGAGACCCAGTACTTC
CASSSATLRQETQYF
>NA|NA|TRBV5-6|TRBJ2-6
TGTGCCAGCAGCTTGATAGTATTGGAGTCTGGGGCCAACGTCCTGGCTTTC
CASSLIVLESGANVLAF
>NA|TRBD2|TRBV5-6|TRBJ2-4
TGTGCCAGCACCACCGGGACTAGGGGCATTCAGTACTTC
CASTTGTRGIQYF
>NA|NA|TRBV20-1|TRBJ2-5
TGCAGTGCTAGGGAGGGAGAGGGGACCCAGTACTTC
CSAREGEGTQYF
>NA|NA|TRBV6-5|TRBJ2-1
TGTGCCAGCAACATCCGGGGCCCCTGGGATGAGCAGTTCTTC
CASNIRGPWDEQFF
>NA|TRBD2|TRBV20-1|TRBJ2-3
TGCAGTGCTAGTGTTCCTAGCGGTAGCACAGATACGCAGTATTTT
CSASVPSGSTDTQYF
>NA|NA|TRBV4-3|TRBJ1-5
TGCGCCAGCAGCCCAAGGGCAGGCCCCAGGCAGCCCCAGCATTTT
CASSPRAGPRQPQHF
>NA|NA|TRBV28|TRBJ2-1
TGTGCCAGCAGCCTTCCCAAGCCCCCCGTGTTGCAGCATACTTACAATGAGCAGTTCTTC
CASSLPKPPVLQHTYNEQFF
>NA|TRBD1|TRBV6-5|TRBJ1-6
TGTGCCAGCAGCCGACAGGGCATAGATTCACCCCTCCACTTT
CASSRQGIDSPLHF
>NA|TRBD2|TRBV6-2/TRBV6-3|TRBJ2-3
TGTGCCAGCAGTTACTCAGTCGCTAGCGGGGGGACAGACACAGATACGCAGTATTTT
CASSYSVASGGTDTDTQYF
>NA|NA|TRBV6-6|TRBJ2-7
TGTGCCAGCCGCTCCTCAGGCGAGCAGTACTTC
CASRSSGEQYF
>NA|NA|TRBV20-1|TRBJ2-3
TGCAGTGCTAGATATAGTCAGGGGGATACGCAGTATTTT
CSARYSQGDTQYF
>NA|TRBD1|TRBV28|TRBJ2-7
TGTGCCAGCAGTCCAAGACAGGGGGGAGGCTCCCACGAGCAGTACTTC
CASSPRQGGGSHEQYF
>NA|NA|TRBV20-1|TRBJ2-5
TGCAGTGCTAGTGAGAGGGCTGGAGAGACCCAGTACTTC
CSASERAGETQYF
>many|NA|TRBV4-3|TRBJ2-4
TGCGCCAGCAGCCAAAGGATAAGGGAAGAGCAGTACTTC
CASSQRIREEQYF
>NA|TRBD2|TRBV2|TRBJ2-1
TGTGCCAGCAGACCCCAGCGGGGGGACTCCTACAATGAGCAGTTCTTC
CASRPQRGDSYNEQFF
>NA|NA|TRBV24-1|TRBJ1-5
TGTGCCACCAGTGACAGGACTAATCAGCCCCAGCATTTT
CATSDRTNQPQHF
>NA|NA|TRBV10-3|TRBJ2-7
TGTGCCATCGCCGGACAGAGAGGCGAGCAGTACTTC
CAIAGQRGEQYF
>NA|NA|TRBV20-1|TRBJ2-1
TGCAGTGCACCGACAGGCAGGGAACGGTTCTTC
CSAPTGRERFF
>NA|TRBD1|TRBV20-1|TRBJ2-7
TGCAGTGCTTCCGGACAGGGGGGCACTGAGGAGCAGTACTTC
CSASGQGGTEEQYF
>NA|NA|TRBV24-1|TRBJ2-1
TGTGCCACCAGTGATTTGCTGGACAATGAGCAGTTCTTC
CATSDLLDNEQFF
>NA|NA|TRBV12-3/TRBV12-4|TRBJ2-3
TGTGCCAGCAGTTTGGTGGTCCGCGATACGCAGTATTTT
CASSLVVRDTQYF
>few|TRBD2|TRBV5-5|TRBJ2-1
TGTGCCAGCAGCCGACCTAGCGGGTTTTACAATGAGCAGTTCTTC
CASSRPSGFYNEQFF
>NA|TRBD2|TRBV12-3/TRBV12-4|TRBJ2-7
TGTGCCAGCAGCCAAGGACTAGTCGGCGAGCAGTACTTC
CASSQGLVGEQYF